The rows below give T cell receptor beta chains drawn from one sample of a study of blood T cells in healthy people across ages. TCRdb called the 5' RACE reads again in MiXCR, with one record for every CDR3 protein. The table records approximately 700,000 distinct CDR3 sequences, about 34% of them present only once. Sample: blood. These receptors were taken from a woman of 80 years or more in good health. Both conserved end residues are part of each CDR3. The D gene is left open where the match is weak. Clone size is not always given. Where it is, it says once, few, many or a class for expanded clones.

abundance	d_gene	v_gene	j_gene	CDR3aa	CDR3nt
.	.	TRBV5-1	TRBJ1-1	CASSVTDRSNTEAFF	TGCGCCAGCAGCGTAACCGACAGATCGAACACTGAAGCTTTCTTT
many	.	TRBV5-1	TRBJ2-7	CASSFGRVGGSEQYF	TGCGCCAGCAGCTTTGGGCGGGTAGGGGGATCCGAGCAGTACTTC
.	.	TRBV6-1	TRBJ1-4	CASSGNSNEKLFF	TGTGCCAGCAGTGGGAACTCAAATGAAAAACTGTTTTTT
.	TRBD1	TRBV5-1	TRBJ1-1	CASNPGTGVAEAFF	TGCGCCAGCAACCCAGGGACAGGGGTCGCTGAAGCTTTCTTT
many	.	TRBV2	TRBJ2-5	CASNRGTQETQYF	TGTGCAAGCAATAGGGGGACCCAAGAGACCCAGTACTTC
.	.	TRBV12-3/TRBV12-4	TRBJ2-1	CASSQRSHDPKLFF	TGTGCCAGCAGCCAAAGGTCCCATGACCCTAAACTGTTCTTC
.	.	TRBV4-2	TRBJ1-4	CASSQDKGLNEKLFF	TGTGCCAGCAGCCAAGATAAGGGCCTCAATGAAAAACTGTTTTTT
.	.	TRBV20-1	TRBJ1-2	CSARDGQDRGYTF	TGCAGTGCGAGAGATGGCCAGGACCGGGGCTACACCTTC
.	.	TRBV5-6	TRBJ1-2	CASSFDQGPYGYTF	TGTGCCAGCAGCTTTGATCAGGGCCCCTATGGCTACACCTTC
.	.	TRBV6-5	TRBJ2-1	CASRSSEFPNEQFF	TGTGCCAGCAGATCTTCCGAGTTTCCCAATGAGCAGTTCTTC
few	.	TRBV11-1	TRBJ2-2	CASSFGPAGGELFF	TGTGCCAGCAGCTTCGGACCAGCAGGCGGGGAGCTGTTTTTT